This paragraph covers one TCR beta chain sequence. Its antigen is not known. The data are from a study of human T cells and chemical hapten exposure. V was pared by 4 bases and J by 0 bases, with 17 bases of the junction left unmatched. The CDR3 loop spans 20 amino acids. Looked up from germline, CDR1 is SEHNR and CDR2 is FQNEAQ (reference sequence). Time point: patch test 2, 6 weeks after DPC sensitization. Described treatment: therapeutic diphenylcyclopropenone sensitization with weekly scalp DPC. People who gave samples had alopecia, were 18 to 70 years old, and were suitable for DPC. Study results and caveats: Significantly greater numbers of large CDR3 similarity clusters came from expanded TCRs than from controls. High-frequency TCRs, those above 1 in 1000, stayed the same after DPC sensitization.

Unique molecular identifiers were attached to individual cDNA molecules within the library. TCRdb analysed the RACE reads with MiXCR anew, one entry per CDR3 protein. The sample records a few hundred thousand distinct CDR3 sequences, about 6% being singletons. The starting material was whole blood, obtained in connection with sensitization to the hapten diphenylcyclopropenone (DPC). The V gene is TRBV7-9, the J gene TRBJ2-4, with 8 bases identical to TRBD2. This clonotype originated in a woman aged 18-30 years with alopecia areata. Some clones in this sample may be carry-over from other donors' samples. The CDR3 is CASSSNGRGGGPLAKNIQYF. The CDR3 DNA reads TGTGCCAGCAGCTCGAACGGCCGAGGCGGGGGGCCCTTAGCCAAAAACATTCAGTACTTC.